This TCR beta chain was recorded in a study of T-cell memory formation after mild COVID-19. In the study overall: The TCR clusters were mostly specific to one donor.

Germline trimming cut 3 bases from V and 6 bases from J; bases unmatched to any gene: 5. CDR3 size: 13 residues. A 5'RACE reaction primed in the constant segment made cDNA libraries of TCR alpha and TCR beta, and these carried sample barcodes and UMIs. TCRdb processed the 5' RACE reads anew with MiXCR; each CDR3 protein has one entry. The sample contains around 530,000 distinct CDR3 sequences, about a fifth of which appear only once. This clonotype came up a few times. Its target is unknown. Study-wide results and caveats: Clones that contracted from day 15 to 85 were balanced CD4/CD8, while later expanders leaned CD4+. Researchers found some responding clones in pre-infection memory, a sign that cross-reactive memory joined.

The TCR sequence derives from an adult woman who had mild COVID-19 (a few samples of this study predate the infection). Cell type and time point are not known. The sequenced sample was PBMCs or a T cell subset sorted from them (not recorded which). V gene TRBV12-3 or TRBV12-4 combines with J gene TRBJ2-7, with 7 bases lining up with TRBD1. The CDR3 loop is CASSLSRQGEQYF. The CDR3 nucleotides read TGTGCCAGCAGTTTGAGCCGACAGGGCGAGCAGTACTTC.